This TCR beta chain stems from a study of T-cell memory formation after mild COVID-19. At the level of the study: In these data, TCR clusters were largely donor specific.

MiXCR, applied by TCRdb to the 5' RACE reads, yields one record per CDR3 protein. The sample lists 550,000 to 600,000 distinct CDR3 sequences; about 22% were seen once. Trimming removed 10 bases at V and 8 bases at J, with 14 bases between. The CDR3 is 11 amino acids. From germline, CDR1 is MNHEY and CDR2 SVGAGI. This clonotype showed up many times. Sequencing was done on a sample of PBMCs or a T cell subset sorted from them (not recorded which). This clonotype was obtained from an adult woman who had mild COVID-19 (a few samples of this study predate the infection). Cell type and time point are not known. This rearrangement joins TRBV6-5 to TRBJ1-1; TRBD1 is a possible D gene (6 bases). CDR3 amino acids: CATRGGFEAFF. Written as DNA, the CDR3 is TGTGCCACGAGAGGGGGGTTCGAAGCTTTCTTT.